The following is a T cell receptor (beta chain) sequence with its context. TCRdb's copy holds only in-frame clones and misses some; the assay was immunoSEQ multiplex PCR. The sample has about 86,000 clones; less than 90% are singletons. The data are from a study of radiotherapy plus CTLA-4 blockade in lung cancer. The CDR3 runs to 12 residues. Germline CDR1 reads MNHEY; CDR2 reads SVGAGI. The V end was cut by 6 bases, the J end by 7 bases, with 7 bases between. The sequenced sample was peripheral blood, obtained from a patient treated with radiotherapy plus ipilimumab. The sequence derives from a human donor with non-small cell lung cancer who had stable disease on radiotherapy plus ipilimumab. The V gene is TRBV6-5, the J gene TRBJ1-6; D gene unclear. The CDR3, as DNA: TGTGCCAGCAGGGACGGGAATTCACCCCTCCACTTT. Amino acid sequence: CASRDGNSPLHF.